This is a list of T cell receptor beta chains from one sample in a study of T cell changes during pregnancy in multiple sclerosis. Data came from immunoSEQ multiplex PCR; TCRdb stores just in-frame clones and leaves some out. The sample carries tens of thousands of clones, 80% to 95% recorded once. This specimen was peripheral blood, taken after pregnancy. The origin of the receptors is a female donor with multiple sclerosis, enrolled in a pregnancy study. Both conserved end residues are trimmed from each CDR3. Each record gives: V gene, CDR3 length, CDR3 protein.

v_gene: TRBV2; len: 11; CDR3aa: ASRRLGAGELF
v_gene: TRBV30; len: 12; CDR3aa: AWKFRDRGGKLF
v_gene: TRBV5-5; len: 12; CDR3aa: ASSAGNPGNPQY
v_gene: TRBV4-3; len: 15; CDR3aa: ASSQDLAGGPTGELF
v_gene: TRBV19; len: 13; CDR3aa: ASSMHGVSNQPQH
v_gene: TRBV6-4; len: 13; CDR3aa: ASSEGQGEGETQY
v_gene: TRBV15; len: 11; CDR3aa: ATSLAGSYEQY
v_gene: TRBV5-4; len: 11; CDR3aa: ASSLRQGEKLF
v_gene: TRBV5-4; len: 11; CDR3aa: ASSLRGSYEQY
v_gene: TRBV9; len: 14; CDR3aa: ASSVGTSGGEETQY